The rows below give T cell receptor beta chains drawn from one sample of a study of T cell responses to AZD1222 COVID-19 vaccine. Assay used: immunoSEQ multiplex PCR; TCRdb lists only in-frame clones, some missing. The sample lists about 80,000 clones, approximately 83% occurring once. The specimen was peripheral blood, collected 28 days after the second AZD1222 dose. The source of these receptors is an adult who received the AZD1222 COVID-19 vaccine. CDR3s include the opening cysteine and the closing phenylalanine or tryptophan. Fields, in order: CDR3 length, V gene, clone size, D gene, J gene, CDR3 DNA, CDR3 protein. The D gene is left open where the match is weak. Rows may omit the clone size; those that give it use once, few, many or a size class.

15,TRBV6-5,-,TRBD1,TRBJ1-2,TGTGCCAGCAGGGGGATGACAGGGGGCAAATATGGCTACACCTTC,CASRGMTGGKYGYTF
11,TRBV29-1,-,-,TRBJ1-1,TGCAGCGGGAGGGCTCCCGCTGAAGCTTTCTTT,CSGRAPAEAFF
15,TRBV19,-,TRBD1,TRBJ2-2,TGTGCCAGTAGTCCGGGACAGGAGACCACCGGGGAGCTGTTTTTT,CASSPGQETTGELFF
16,TRBV3-1/TRBV3-2,-,TRBD2,TRBJ2-1,TGTGCCAGCAGCCATAAAGCGGGGGGGCGTTTCGATGAGCAGTTCTTC,CASSHKAGGRFDEQFF
14,TRBV28,-,TRBD1,TRBJ1-2,TGTGCCAGCAGTAACAGGGGGCCCCCCTATGGCTACACCTTC,CASSNRGPPYGYTF
16,TRBV11-3,once,-,TRBJ2-6,TGTGCCAGCAGCTTAGGGTCATGGGCTGGGGCCAACGTCCTGACTTTC,CASSLGSWAGANVLTF
15,TRBV11-2,-,TRBD1,TRBJ2-5,TGTGCCAGCAGCTTCGGGACAGGGGCTGGAGAGACCCAGTACTTC,CASSFGTGAGETQYF
14,TRBV21-1,-,-,TRBJ2-7,TGTGCCAGCAGCGCAAACAGGTCCCCCCACGAGCAGTACTTC,CASSANRSPHEQYF
12,TRBV5-4,-,-,TRBJ1-1,TGTGCCAGCAGCCCAAAGGCGTCAAAAGCTTTCTTT,CASSPKASKAFF
15,TRBV10-1,-,-,TRBJ2-5,TGCGCCAGGGTCATTTGGAGTGGGCCCCAAGAGACCCAGTACTTC,CARVIWSGPQETQYF
15,TRBV28,-,TRBD2,TRBJ2-7,TGTGCCAGCAGTTCTTTAAGCGGGGGGGTCTACGAGCAGTACTTC,CASSSLSGGVYEQYF
15,TRBV19,-,TRBD1,TRBJ1-5,TGTGCCAGTAGCCCGACAGGGGGCAGCAATCAGCCCCAGCATTTT,CASSPTGGSNQPQHF
14,TRBV20-1,-,TRBD2,TRBJ2-5,TGCAGTGCTAGTCGACTAGCGGGGCAAGAGACCCAGTACTTC,CSASRLAGQETQYF
13,TRBV18,once,-,TRBJ1-1,TGTGCCAGCTCAGCCGGGACTAACACTGAAGCTTTCTTT,CASSAGTNTEAFF
18,TRBV4-2,-,TRBD2,TRBJ2-4,TGTGCCAGCAGCCAAGATCAAGGTAGCGGGGTTTCCAAAAACATTCAGTACTTC,CASSQDQGSGVSKNIQYF
14,TRBV6-5,-,-,TRBJ2-1,TGTGCCAGCTCCAGACAGGACTTTTACAATGAGCAGTTCTTC,CASSRQDFYNEQFF
18,TRBV9,once,TRBD2,TRBJ2-3,TGTGCCAGCAGCCCCCGGGCGGGGGGTAGCGGGGGCACAGATACGCAGTATTTT,CASSPRAGGSGGTDTQYF
12,TRBV30,-,-,TRBJ2-5,TGTGCCTGGACAGCAGGGGGGGAGACCCAGTACTTC,CAWTAGGETQYF
14,TRBV3-1/TRBV3-2,-,-,TRBJ1-2,TGTGCCAGCAGTCTCTTGGGGCCTAACTATGGCTACACCTTC,CASSLLGPNYGYTF
15,TRBV21-1,-,-,TRBJ2-7,TGTGCCAGCAGCATTGGCGGTCCCCCGATCTACGAGCAGTACTTC,CASSIGGPPIYEQYF
13,TRBV24-1,-,TRBD1,TRBJ2-1,TGTGCCACCAGGGGACAGGGCGGGAATGAGCAGTTCTTC,CATRGQGGNEQFF
14,TRBV11-2,-,-,TRBJ2-7,TGTGCCAGCAGCTCCGCAACGATCGTGGAAGAGCAGTACTTC,CASSSATIVEEQYF
13,TRBV30,-,-,TRBJ2-2,TGTGCCTGGAGTGTTGGTCGAGCCGGGGAGCTGTTTTTT,CAWSVGRAGELFF
15,TRBV6-1,-,TRBD1,TRBJ2-1,TGTGCCAGCAGTGAATTGACAGGGTCCTACAATGAGCAGTTCTTC,CASSELTGSYNEQFF
13,TRBV7-9,once,-,TRBJ1-1,TGTGCCAGCAGCTTATCAGGGACTGCGTACGCTTTCTTT,CASSLSGTAYAFF
15,TRBV6-1,-,TRBD1,TRBJ1-2,TGTGCCAGCAGTGACAGAGACAGGGGATTCTATGGCTACACCTTC,CASSDRDRGFYGYTF
15,TRBV9,-,TRBD1,TRBJ2-7,TGTGCCAGCAGCGTAGGCCTAACAGGGGAATACGAGCAGTACTTC,CASSVGLTGEYEQYF
13,TRBV12-3/TRBV12-4,-,-,TRBJ2-3,TGTGCCAGCAGTTTCCCGAACACAGATACGCAGTATTTT,CASSFPNTDTQYF